This T cell receptor beta chain was identified during a study of beta chain features in type 1 diabetes (dated by TCRdb to 2016 to 2019). The study in broad terms: No differences in mean age, gender distribution, total cell number or subset yield were found between patients and healthy donors. A total of roughly 99,000,000 sorted cells were examined across all samples, and the number of cells per subset was strongly correlated with RNA yield. The study compared the TCRB repertoires of sorted circulating CD4+ T cell subsets in recently diagnosed type 1 diabetes patients with those in matched healthy donors. Whereas all 30 or so donors provided naive and central memory subsets, regulatory and stem cell-like memory subsets were isolated from just 8 patients and about eight healthy donors. On the study overall, not on this receptor specifically: Only small numbers of individuals were included in the HLA sub-analyses, which left unresolved whether HLA type had any influence on TCRB rearrangement. Shorter templates might be favored by PCR, yet because patient and control samples were amplified and corrected together, any such skew would affect both groups equally. In all four CD4+ subsets, TCRB CDR3 length was moderately but significantly shorter in type 1 diabetes patients. Naive, central memory and regulatory TCRB repertoires appeared to be more similar among patients than among healthy donors. Sequencing cDNA rather than genomic DNA could over-represent highly expressing activated cells, although activation and CD3 levels did not differ between groups. At VDJ recombination sites, patients with type 1 diabetes made fewer insertions and deleted more nucleotides, a pattern implying thymic rearrangement abnormalities.

A single peripheral blood draw of roughly 0.11 L on average was collected from each donor into heparinised tubes. Naive, central memory, regulatory and stem cell-like memory CD4+ T cells were sorted on a BD FACSAria II using a panel including CD45RO, CCR7, CD25, CD127, CD95 and CD27. Every sorted population had a purity above 95%. PBMCs were separated immediately by Lymphoprep density gradient centrifugation and were stained directly, without being cultured. To minimize batch effects, samples were stained and sorted in pairs, one healthy donor with one patient per experiment. From a lookup of the germline V gene, CDR1 and CDR2 are MDHEN and SYDVKM. From cysteine to phenylalanine, the CDR3 is 13 amino acids long. The DNA shown is the 39-base CDR3, in frame from base 1. V loses 7 bases, J loses 8 bases, and the germline ends lie 15 bases apart. There are a few counts of this clone. Its target antigen remains unknown. Base qualities are not provided; no much larger clone lies one nucleotide away.

The entire isolated RNA was reverse transcribed using the High Capacity cDNA Reverse Transcription Kit, and thus expressed TCRB transcripts were sequenced. Naive, central memory and regulatory T cell samples underwent deep immunoSEQ sequencing, averaging approximately 3.5 million total reads per sample. Sorted cells were lysed in RLT buffer and RNA was extracted with DNase-treated RNeasy Micro or Mini kits, depending on cell number. Each cell subset was processed separately to prevent cross-contamination, with patient and healthy donor samples processed together. The immunoSEQ multiplex PCR was used to amplify TCRB sequences from cDNA, generating 87-bp fragments that spanned the CDR3 region. The amplicons were sequenced using the Illumina HiSeq platform. The original methods were these. Synthetic template baselines were used to correct PCR bias computationally, reads within Hamming distance 2 were collapsed together, and singletons that could not be merged were discarded. Reads were aligned against IMGT to assign V, D and J genes, CDR3 length and insertions or deletions at six rearrangement sites. Within each subset, clonotype counts were normalized to sorted cell number, and only after that were true diversity and Gini coefficients computed with the tcR R package. The overlap coefficient, calculated on TCRB nucleotide sequences, was used to quantify repertoire sharing. Out-of-frame TCRB sequences from naive cells were analyzed as a proxy for the pre-selection repertoire. TCRdb took over this immuneACCESS table, retaining in-frame rearrangements with V and J assigned. Such tables are incomplete; in checked studies, under half of the missing clones stem from an unresolved V gene, and the remainder is unexplained. V and J calls and clone size follow that table, whereas D and trimming were derived from the DNA. The sample data list roughly 240,000 clones, and over 12% of these were observed just once. Jointly, the top ten make up around 0.03% of the sample.

Sequenced input: naive CD4+ T cells from blood. In light of the paper, this sample's cell subset or site label describes: true naive CD4+ T cells. Recombination joined TRBV28 with TRBJ2-1, and the D gene may be TRBD1, 5 bases matching. The source of this sequence is a woman aged 40 to 50 in good health. The sequence in DNA is TGTGCCAGCACCAAATCCTGGGGCGATGAGCAGTTCTTC. It is translated as CASTKSWGDEQFF.